One sample yielded the 2 T cell receptor beta chains listed below, sequenced in a study of blood T cell repertoires in COVID-19. Profiled with immunoSEQ multiplex PCR; TCRdb holds only in-frame clones, not every one. This table has under 55,000 clones, about nine tenths appearing once. The sample taken for sequencing was peripheral blood. These receptors were obtained from a human donor in a cohort sampled during active COVID-19.

The rearrangement uses TRBV7-3 and TRBJ2-2; 9 bases agree with TRBD1. The CDR3 sequence is 16 residues long. The V gene's germline CDR1 is SGHTA and CDR2 FQGTGA. V was pared by 2 bases and J by 5 bases, with 6 bases of the junction left unmatched. The CDR3 loop reads CASSLGGQGKTGELFF. CDR3 nucleotides: TGTGCCAGCAGCTTAGGGGGACAGGGAAAAACCGGGGAGCTGTTTTTT.

The chain links TRBV3-1 (or the pseudogene TRBV3-2) to TRBJ1-1; no clear D gene. With 4 bases removed from V and 3 bases from J, the gap between germline ends came to 9 bases. The germline gives CDR1 LGHDT, CDR2 YNNKEL (reference sequence). The CDR3 has 13 residues. CDR3 nucleotides: TGTGCCAGCAGCCTAAAGGAGCACACTGAAGCTTTCTTT. Its protein product is CASSLKEHTEAFF.